The present entry profiles one TCR beta chain with its context. The DNA input per sorted-subset replicate PCR was 200 ng, corresponding to 32,000 or so T cell genomes. Using immunoSEQ multiplex PCR, the repertoire was profiled, and TCRdb retains in-frame clones only, with some absent. Of roughly 1,600,000 clones in the sample, roughly 98.5% were seen once. The germline V gene has CDR1 SNHLY and CDR2 FYNNEI. There are 13 residues in the CDR3. V was cut by 6 bases and J by 3 bases, with 12 bases left in between. This entry comes from a study of shared clonotypes between healthy human individuals. Adult Caucasians living in Nashville, Tennessee made up all of the donors. Both subsets, CD45RA+ naive and CD45RA-negative memory, were split from the CD4+ cells.

The chain links TRBV2 to TRBJ2-7; no clear D gene. The source of this sequence is a man aged 25 to 40 in good health. The specimen was naive CD4+ T cells sorted from blood. Sample subset: CD45RA+ positively selected. The CDR3 loop is CASSGSSFYEQYF. The CDR3 nucleotides are TGTGCCAGCAGCGGGTCTTCGTTCTACGAGCAGTACTTC.